This T cell receptor beta chain was found in a study of blood T cells in healthy people across ages. CDR1 is SEHNR and CDR2 is FQNEAQ in the germline V gene (reference sequence). This CDR3 has 19 residues. This clonotype was seen more than once but under ten times. The germline gene is not matched at one end of the junction; a read error may be the cause. A sample-barcoded 5' primer and a J-beta primer mix were used in a second PCR of roughly 6 to 11 cycles. MiXCR, run by TCRdb on the 5' RACE reads, gives a single entry per CDR3 protein. Of approximately 800,000 distinct CDR3 sequences listed, 25% to 30% are singletons. The same sample was also studied in work on T cells of mothers and their children.

The sequenced sample consisted of blood. The rearrangement joins TRBV7-9 to TRBJ2-6; 10 nucleotides match TRBD1. The sequence was collected from a boy under 18 in good health. The CDR3 DNA is TGTGCCACCCTCCCCGTTCCGGGACAGGGGAAATCTGGGGCCAACGCCCTGACTTTC. Encoded protein: CATLPVPGQGKSGANALTF.